The rows below give T cell receptor beta chains drawn from one sample of a study of T-cell reconstitution after alpha-beta-depleted transplantation in children. In TCRdb, the PCR reads were re-called with MiXCR into one record per CDR3 protein. The sample has fewer than 550,000 distinct CDR3 sequences, roughly 10% seen once. The starting material was PBMCs, obtained before TCRalphabeta/CD19-depleted stem cell transplant. These receptor sequences come from a child under 10 years old with inherited bone marrow failure, due to receive a stem cell transplant. Both conserved end residues are part of each CDR3. A D gene is named only where the DNA matches it firmly. The size entry is marked missing in some rows and otherwise reads once, few, many or a size class.

.	TRBV28	.	TRBJ1-5	16	TGTGCCAGCAGTTTACAAGGGATTTATAGCAATCAGCCCCAGCATTTT	CASSLQGIYSNQPQHF
.	TRBV5-6	many	TRBJ1-3	15	TGTGCCAGCAGCTTGGAGGGGCGCTCTGGAAACACCATATATTTT	CASSLEGRSGNTIYF
.	TRBV18	many	TRBJ1-5	16	TGTGCCAGCTCACCAAATATTGGTAGGGGTGGCCAGCCCCAGCATTTT	CASSPNIGRGGQPQHF
.	TRBV18	few	TRBJ1-1	13	TGTGCCAGCTCACCAGGGTTTGACACTGAAGCTTTCTTT	CASSPGFDTEAFF
TRBD1	TRBV7-9	.	TRBJ2-5	16	TGTGCCAGCAGCCCAGGGACAGGGCTCGAGAGGGAGACCCAGTACTTC	CASSPGTGLERETQYF
TRBD2	TRBV29-1	many	TRBJ2-1	16	TGCAGCGTTGGGGGGATAGCGGGGAGCTCCTACAATGAGCAGTTCTTC	CSVGGIAGSSYNEQFF
.	TRBV6-2/TRBV6-3	many	TRBJ2-7	12	TGTGCCAGCAGTTACCTTTTGGAAGAGCAGTACTTC	CASSYLLEEQYF
.	TRBV5-5	few	TRBJ1-1	15	TGTGCCAGCAGCTTGGGCACCCAGGGTTTAACTGAAGCTTTCTTT	CASSLGTQGLTEAFF
TRBD1	TRBV5-1	many	TRBJ1-6	15	TGCGCCAGCAGCTTGACAGGGGACGGGAATTCACCCCTCCACTTT	CASSLTGDGNSPLHF
TRBD2	TRBV5-1	many	TRBJ2-7	15	TGCGCCAGCGGTAGTGTGCTAGCGGGAAACTACGAGCAGTACTTC	CASGSVLAGNYEQYF
TRBD1	TRBV20-1	many	TRBJ1-1	13	TGCAGTGCGGACAGGGGACCGAACACTGAAGCTTTCTTT	CSADRGPNTEAFF
.	TRBV12-3/TRBV12-4	many	TRBJ1-4	16	TGTGCCAGCAGTTTAGCAGTCCCGCTCCGGGGTGAAAAACTGTTTTTT	CASSLAVPLRGEKLFF
.	TRBV3-1	many	TRBJ1-6	16	TGTGCCAGCAGCCTTAGGGGCGGGGGACAAGGCTCACCCCTCCACTTT	CASSLRGGGQGSPLHF
TRBD2	TRBV5-1	few	TRBJ2-3	17	TGCGCCAGCAGCTTGGTAGGCGGGAGGTCGTTGACAGATACGCAGTATTTT	CASSLVGGRSLTDTQYF
TRBD1	TRBV19	few	TRBJ1-1	15	TGTGCCAGTAGAGTCCTAAACAGGGGTGACACTGAAGCTTTCTTT	CASRVLNRGDTEAFF
TRBD2	TRBV20-1	many	TRBJ2-1	16	TGCAGTGCGTCAACTAGCGGTCCAAGCTCCTACAATGAGCAGTTCTTC	CSASTSGPSSYNEQFF
TRBD1	TRBV12-3/TRBV12-4	.	TRBJ1-2	19	TGTGCCTTCAGTTTTAGAACCGGGACAGGGGGCGAGTATACCTATGGCTACACCTTC	CAFSFRTGTGGEYTYGYTF
TRBD2	TRBV29-1	few	TRBJ2-3	15	TGCAGCGTTGAAGAACTAGCGGGATCCACAGATACGCAGTATTTT	CSVEELAGSTDTQYF
.	TRBV18	few	TRBJ2-7	13	TGTGCCAGCTCACCTTCTTTGGTCAACGAGCAGTACTTC	CASSPSLVNEQYF
.	TRBV29-1	many	TRBJ1-4	14	TGCAGCGTTGGGGCGGGGCCAACTAATGAAAAACTGTTTTTT	CSVGAGPTNEKLFF
TRBD1	TRBV20-1	many	TRBJ2-7	13	TGCAGTGCTAGGGACAGGGTTTCCTACGAGCAGTACTTC	CSARDRVSYEQYF
TRBD1	TRBV6-2/TRBV6-3	many	TRBJ2-6	17	TGTGCCAGCAGTTCTTGGGACAGGGGATCTGGGGCCAACGTCCTGACTTTC	CASSSWDRGSGANVLTF
TRBD2	TRBV12-3/TRBV12-4	many	TRBJ2-3	16	TGTGCCAGCACCCCTACGACTAGCGCTAGCACAGATACGCAGTATTTT	CASTPTTSASTDTQYF
.	TRBV5-1	many	TRBJ2-7	14	TGCGCCAGCAGCTTGGTGACTAGTTCCTACGAGCAGTACTTC	CASSLVTSSYEQYF
TRBD1	TRBV11-2	many	TRBJ2-1	14	TGTGCCAGCAGCAGAGGGGGCACCACCAATGAGCAGTTCTTC	CASSRGGTTNEQFF
.	TRBV7-9	many	TRBJ2-3	14	TGTGCCAGCAGCTTATGGGGGGACTCGGATACGCAGTATTTT	CASSLWGDSDTQYF
TRBD2	TRBV6-2/TRBV6-3	many	TRBJ2-7	18	TGTGCCAGCAGTAGCAGGACTAGCGGGAGAGGAGGAATTTACGAGCAGTACTTC	CASSSRTSGRGGIYEQYF
.	TRBV28	.	TRBJ2-7	14	TGTGCCAGCAGTTCACGGACAGCGCCCTACGAGCAGTACTTC	CASSSRTAPYEQYF
.	TRBV9	few	TRBJ1-2	13	TGTGCCAGCAGTCCTATTCTGGGGTATGGCTACACCTTC	CASSPILGYGYTF
TRBD2	TRBV7-9	many	TRBJ2-5	15	TGTGCCAGCAGCTCCGTCCGGGAGGGCCCGGAGACCCAGTACTTC	CASSSVREGPETQYF
.	TRBV4-3	.	TRBJ2-5	15	TGCGCCAGCAGCCATGGGACGGCCCCACAAGAGACCCAGTACTTC	CASSHGTAPQETQYF
.	TRBV12-3/TRBV12-4	few	TRBJ2-1	15	TGTGCCAGCAGTTTAGCAAGATTGGGCTACAATGAGCAGTTCTTC	CASSLARLGYNEQFF
.	TRBV18	few	TRBJ2-7	16	TGTGCCAGCTCACCGGGTTTGGGAGGTAACTCCTACGAGCAGTACTTC	CASSPGLGGNSYEQYF
TRBD2	TRBV6-1	many	TRBJ2-7	14	TGTGCCAGCAGTCTAGCGGGAAAACCCTACGAGCAGTACTTC	CASSLAGKPYEQYF
TRBD2	TRBV11-2	.	TRBJ2-3	15	TGTGCCAGCAGCTTACTAGCGGGAGTGATGGATACGCAGTATTTT	CASSLLAGVMDTQYF
.	TRBV7-2	many	TRBJ2-7	14	TGTGCCAGCAGCCGGGCTGGGAACTCCTACGAGCAGTACTTC	CASSRAGNSYEQYF
.	TRBV6-5	many	TRBJ1-2	13	TGTGCCAGCAGCCCCGGGAGGGCCTATGGCTACACCTTC	CASSPGRAYGYTF
TRBD2	TRBV27	many	TRBJ2-7	15	TGTGCCAGCAGTTTGAGGTTAGCGGGGTCCTACGAGCAGTACTTC	CASSLRLAGSYEQYF
.	TRBV2	many	TRBJ2-5	13	TGTGCCAGCAGCGTCCGCCTAGAGGAGACCCAGTACTTC	CASSVRLEETQYF
.	TRBV29-1	few	TRBJ2-2	13	TGCAGCGTTGGCCTAGGGCGGACCGGGGAGCTGTTTTTT	CSVGLGRTGELFF
.	TRBV4-3	few	TRBJ2-5	15	TGCGCCAGCAGCCGGGGGCAGGGGACGGGCGCGACCCAGTACTTC	CASSRGQGTGATQYF
TRBD2	TRBV5-4	few	TRBJ2-1	15	TGTGCCAGCAGCCCAAGACTAGCGGGAGAGAATGAGCAGTTCTTC	CASSPRLAGENEQFF
.	TRBV7-2	many	TRBJ2-7	15	TGTGCCAGCAGTGACCCCCCGGACTACTCCTACGAGCAGTACTTC	CASSDPPDYSYEQYF
TRBD1	TRBV28	many	TRBJ2-7	17	TGTGCCAGCAGATCAATATCCGGGACAGGGGGCTCCTACGAGCAGTACTTC	CASRSISGTGGSYEQYF
TRBD1	TRBV12-3/TRBV12-4	many	TRBJ2-7	15	TGTGCCAGCAGTAACAGACAGGGTGTCTCCTACGAGCAGTACTTC	CASSNRQGVSYEQYF
.	TRBV4-3	many	TRBJ2-1	15	TGCGCCAGCAGCCGCCTAACCCTGGGGAAGGACGAGCAGTTCTTC	CASSRLTLGKDEQFF
.	TRBV11-2	many	TRBJ2-7	12	TGTGCCAGCAGCTTAGGCTACTACGAGCAGTACTTC	CASSLGYYEQYF
.	TRBV12-3/TRBV12-4	many	TRBJ1-2	14	TGTGCCAGCAGTTTGTGGGGGCCCAACTATGGCTACACCTTC	CASSLWGPNYGYTF
.	TRBV20-1	many	TRBJ2-1	15	TGCAGTGCTAGAGATGGCCAGAAAGGCTACAATGAGCAGTTCTTC	CSARDGQKGYNEQFF
.	TRBV28	.	TRBJ1-1	14	TGTGCCAGGGGCTTGGACGGATTGAACACTGAAGCTTTCTTT	CARGLDGLNTEAFF
TRBD1	TRBV7-7	many	TRBJ2-2	16	TGTGCCAGCAGCCCACCCGGGACAGGAGACGCCGGGGAGCTGTTTTTT	CASSPPGTGDAGELFF
TRBD1	TRBV20-1	many	TRBJ2-5	13	TGCAGTGCTGCACCAGGGGGCACGGGGACCCAGTACTTC	CSAAPGGTGTQYF
.	TRBV27	many	TRBJ2-5	14	TGTGCCAGCAAGGAATATCCGCAGGGGGAGACCCAGTACTTC	CASKEYPQGETQYF